The TCR beta chain described here comes from a study of technical replicates of blood from a few donors. Losses at the gene ends were 5 bases for V and 2 bases for J; bases not matched to a gene: 14. The CDR3 extends over 17 amino acids. Germline CDR1 is LNHDA and CDR2 is SQIVND (reference sequence). Profiled with immunoSEQ multiplex PCR; TCRdb holds only in-frame clones, not every one. The repertoire consists of around 13,000 clones, with about 95% occurring once and the leading ten covering approximately 8%. The chain recombines TRBV19 with TRBJ2-7, with TRBD1 matching 8 bases. The sequenced sample was PBMCs. This sequence was found in a human donor in good health. The CDR3 DNA sequence: TGTGCCAGTAGTCGATATACCGCAGGGGGCCAAACCTACGAGCAGTACTTC. The encoded protein is CASSRYTAGGQTYEQYF.